Following are 23 T cell receptor beta chains from one sample sequenced in a study of Ad26.COV2.S vaccination and SARS-CoV-2 variants. Treatment described: roughly 18 received Ad26.COV2.S at low or high dose, single or two shots; about 5 received placebo; per-sample allocation not given. Sampling occurred on day 63 after the first vaccine or placebo injection. TCRdb's table, derived via immunoSEQ multiplex PCR, lists solely in-frame clones and lacks some. The data hold over 400,000 clones, with 92% observed a single time. Sample: peripheral blood, taken in a trial of Ad26.COV2.S vaccine versus placebo. These receptors were taken from a person aged 18 to 59 who received the Ad26.COV2.S COVID-19 vaccine or a placebo.

This sequence joins TRBV5-6 and TRBJ2-7; 7 bases line up with TRBD2. Germline-derived CDR1 and CDR2 are SGHDT and YYEEEE. CDR3 length: 12 residues. Germline trimming cut 4 bases from V and 2 bases from J; bases unmatched to any gene: 0. CDR3: CASSGRAYEQYF. Here the CDR3 DNA reads TGTGCCAGCAGCGGGAGGGCCTACGAGCAGTACTTC.

The genes are TRBV9 and TRBJ1-3; no clear D. V gave up 6 bases and J gave up 3 bases, with 13 bases separating them. This CDR3 is built from 14 residues. Looked up from germline, CDR1 is SGDLS and CDR2 is YYNGEE. The DNA of the CDR3 is TGTGCCAGCACCTCCGGGTCGGGTGGAAACACCATATATTTT. It encodes CASTSGSGGNTIYF.

This clone occurred once. V usage is TRBV7-2 and J usage is TRBJ2-7; D is unresolved. The CDR3 has 13 residues. Trimming took off 5 bases at V and 2 bases at J, with 10 bases between the two ends. Germline values: CDR1 SGHTA, CDR2 FQGNSA. The CDR3 nucleotides are TGTGCCAGCAGCACGAGCGTGGCCTACGAGCAGTACTTC. Translating gives CASSTSVAYEQYF.

The chain links TRBV6-6 to TRBJ1-5, with 7 positions matching TRBD1. CDR3 length: 15 amino acids. Trimming took 8 bases from V and 2 from J; bases not matched to a gene: 9. CDR1 and CDR2 from the germline V gene are MNHNY and SVGAGI (reference sequence). This chain's CDR3 is CASGSLDRGNQPQHF. The CDR3 coding sequence is TGTGCCAGCGGCTCCCTTGACAGGGGCAATCAGCCCCAGCATTTT.

V usage is TRBV29-1 and J usage is TRBJ2-2; TRBD1 agrees at 9 bases. Germline CDR1 and CDR2: SQVTM and ANQGSEA. This CDR3 is 15 amino acids long. The trim removed 5 bases at V and 4 bases at J, leaving 8 bases unmatched. CDR3 DNA: TGCAGCGTTCAATTTCCGGGACAGGGCACCGGGGAGCTGTTTTTT. It yields the protein CSVQFPGQGTGELFF.

This sequence joins TRBV19 and TRBJ2-7; D is ambiguous. V lost 3 bases to trimming and J lost 2 bases, with 20 bases between them. The CDR3 is 17 amino acids. The germline V gene has CDR1 LNHDA and CDR2 SQIVND (reference sequence). The CDR3 DNA sequence: TGTGCCAGTAGTATTGGGGTTTTCCACTACTCGGCCTACGAGCAGTACTTC. It is translated as CASSIGVFHYSAYEQYF.

V is TRBV2 and J is TRBJ1-2; TRBD1 agrees at 9 bases. The junction had 12 bases not matched to a gene; V was cut back by 4 bases and J by 3 bases. Germline V lookup: CDR1 SNHLY, CDR2 FYNNEI. CDR3 length: 17 amino acids. The CDR3 region has the DNA TGTGCCAGCAGTGTACAGGGGGCGCTTAGTCGCTACTATGGCTACACCTTC. This sequence encodes CASSVQGALSRYYGYTF.

The V gene is TRBV6-2 or TRBV6-3, the J gene TRBJ1-4; possible D gene TRBD1, 5 bases. Trimming removed 5 bases from V and 8 bases from J, with 9 bases in between. CDR1 is MNHEY, CDR2 SVGEGT, per germline. The CDR3 spans 12 residues. In nucleotides, the CDR3 is TGTGCCAGCAGTGACAGACGGGAAAAACTGTTTTTT. Translation: CASSDRREKLFF.

The CDR3 coding sequence is TGCGCCAGCAGCCAAGATGGCGGCCCCAGGTCCAGGGATACTGAAGCTTTCTTT. Amino acid sequence: CASSQDGGPRSRDTEAFF. The rearrangement joins TRBV4-3 to TRBJ1-1, with D possibly TRBD1 on 5 matching bases. Per germline, CDR1 LGHNA and CDR2 YSLEER. This CDR3 comprises 18 residues. The ends were cut back, 0 bases at V and 5 bases at J, with 22 bases in the middle.

The chain uses TRBV9 and TRBJ2-1; D uncertain. Germline CDR1 reads SGDLS; CDR2 reads YYNGEE. The CDR3 sequence is 13 residues long. V lost 2 bases and J 4 bases, leaving 7 bases between the germline ends. The CDR3 is CASSVWDYNEQFF. CDR3 sequence (DNA): TGTGCCAGCAGCGTCTGGGATTACAATGAGCAGTTCTTC.

This sequence joins TRBV12-5 and TRBJ2-7; the match to TRBD1 covers 8 bases. With V trimmed by 8 bases and J by 7 bases, 7 bases remained unmatched. Germline V CDR1 and CDR2: LGHNT, FRNRAP. The CDR3 loop spans 12 amino acids. The CDR3 bases are TGTGCTAGTACCAGGACAGGGAGAGAGCAGTACTTC. It specifies CASTRTGREQYF.

V is TRBV7-2 and J is TRBJ2-5; D perhaps matches TRBD1 (6 bases). The CDR3 covers 14 residues. V was cut by 1 base and J by 9 bases, with 15 bases left in between. Germline V CDR1 and CDR2: SGHTA, FQGNSA. The CDR3 DNA reads as TGTGCCAGCAGCTTAGACAGGGCAAAGAAGGCCCAGTACTTC. Its translation: CASSLDRAKKAQYF.

The chain employs TRBV19 and TRBJ1-2; a weak D match, TRBD1 (5 bases). The germline V gene has CDR1 LNHDA and CDR2 SQIVND (reference sequence). The CDR3 totals 16 residues. V gave up 1 base and J gave up 4 bases, with 16 bases separating them. CDR3 protein: CASSIVQGTEIYGYTF. Here the CDR3 DNA reads TGTGCCAGTAGTATAGTCCAGGGTACAGAGATCTATGGCTACACCTTC. The variable domain in full, with the rest retrieved from reference TRBV19 and TRBJ1-2, is DGGITQSPKYLFRKEGQNVTLSCEQNLNHDAMYWYRQDPGQGLRLIYYSQIVNDFQKGDIAEGYSVSREKKESFPLTVTSAQKNPTAFYLCASSIVQGTEIYGYTFGSGTRLTVV.

The chain uses TRBV7-2 and TRBJ2-1, with a tentative D call TRBD1 (5 bases). Germline V CDR1 and CDR2: SGHTA, FQGNSA. V shed 5 bases and J shed 4 bases, with 18 bases lying between them. CDR3 length equals 16 residues. Here the CDR3 DNA reads TGTGCCAGCAGCCCACGACAGCCCGATTCATACAATGAGCAGTTCTTC. This encodes CASSPRQPDSYNEQFF.

The chain has TRBV30 and TRBJ2-7, with 14 bases identical to TRBD2. This CDR3 is built from 14 residues. Germline V gene lookup returns CDR1 GTSNPN and CDR2 SVGIG (reference sequence). The J segment lost 9 bases and the V segment lost 4 bases, leaving 8 bases of the junction unmatched. The CDR3 is CAWTQTSGGATQYF. DNA for the CDR3: TGTGCCTGGACCCAGACTAGCGGGGGGGCCACGCAGTACTTC.

The V call is TRBV1, the J call TRBJ2-7. TRBV1 is a known pseudogene. The CDR3 spans 15 residues. The CDR3 loop is CTSSPLGRGGVEQYF. The CDR3 DNA follows: TGCACCAGCAGCCCCCTTGGCAGGGGGGGCGTCGAGCAGTACTTC.

The J gene is TRBJ2-5, the V gene TRBV25-1, with TRBD1 as a possible D gene (6 bases). Germline assignment: CDR1 MGHDK and CDR2 SYGVNS. The germline V and J ends were trimmed by 6 bases and 4 bases, with 12 bases remaining between them. The length of the CDR3 is 13 residues. The chain's CDR3 is CASSGRGLETQYF. CDR3 sequence (DNA): TGTGCCAGCAGCGGCAGGGGTCTAGAGACCCAGTACTTC.

The chain employs TRBV24-1 and TRBJ2-3, with 15 bases fitting TRBD2. From germline, CDR1 is KGHDR and CDR2 SFDVKD. CDR3 size: 19 residues. J gave up 2 bases and V 4 bases, and 9 bases lay outside the gene matches. Written as DNA, the CDR3 is TGTGCCACCAGTGACCTAGGGACTAGCGGGGGGCTCCACACAGATACGCAGTATTTT. Its translation: CATSDLGTSGGLHTDTQYF.

The table lists this clone with a count of one. The rearrangement joins TRBV9 to TRBJ1-4; D is ambiguous. Per germline, CDR1 SGDLS and CDR2 YYNGEE. The CDR3 runs to 18 residues. The V gene lost 0 bases and the J gene lost 4 bases, with 19 bases spanning the gap. CDR3 in DNA: TGTGCCAGCAGCGTAGCTCCGTGGTTTCTTGGAAGTAATGAAAAACTGTTTTTT. It specifies CASSVAPWFLGSNEKLFF.

The chain uses TRBV18 and TRBJ2-7; 7 nucleotides line up with TRBD1. Germline CDR1 and CDR2: KGHSH and LQKENI. V lost 3 bases to trimming and J lost 2 bases; unmatched junction nucleotides: 4. This CDR3 has 14 amino acids. CDR3 residues: CASSPTGEPYEQYF. In DNA, the CDR3 is TGTGCCAGCTCACCTACAGGGGAGCCCTACGAGCAGTACTTC.

This clone was seen only once. The V call is TRBV18, the J call TRBJ2-7; D is ambiguous. Germline CDR1 is KGHSH and CDR2 is LQKENI. CDR3 length: 12 amino acids. Trimming shortened V by 2 bases and J by 3 bases, and 5 bases separated the two germline ends. CDR3 sequence (DNA): TGTGCCAGCTCACCAGATCACTACGAGCAGTACTTC. Its translation: CASSPDHYEQYF.

The chain combines TRBV10-2 with TRBJ2-5, with 7 bases matching TRBD2. The J segment lost 1 base and the V segment lost 10 bases, leaving 3 bases of the junction unmatched. The CDR3 loop spans 12 amino acids. Germline V CDR1 and CDR2: WSHSY, SAAADI. CDR3 coding DNA: TGCGCCACTCGGGGGGTCCAAGAGACCCAGTACTTC. This translates into CATRGVQETQYF.

The chain carries TRBV4-3 and TRBJ1-5, with D maybe TRBD1 (6 bases). CDR1 and CDR2 from the germline V gene are LGHNA and YSLEER. The V end lost 4 bases, the J end lost 5 bases, and 9 bases lay between the germline ends. CDR3 length equals 13 residues. CDR3 sequence reads: CASSPYRDQPQHF. In nucleotides, the CDR3 is TGCGCCAGCAGCCCCTACAGGGATCAGCCCCAGCATTTT.